This T cell receptor (beta chain) is from a study of regulatory T cells in long-lasting Graves disease (dated by TCRdb to the early 2020s). Turning to the overall study: Newly diagnosed Graves' disease patients had taken antithyroid drugs for less than 3 months. The study took place in China and was registered as a clinical trial. This study used TCR sequencing and RNA sequencing of peripheral blood to compare persistent Graves' disease patients against newly diagnosed Graves' disease patients. A total of around 33 samples underwent TCR sequencing, from around 13 patients with persistent Graves' disease and some 20 patients with newly diagnosed Graves' disease. What the research found in general, with its limitations: TRBV28, TRBJ1-2 and TRBJ2-5 were preferentially used in persistent disease, while TRBV20-1 and TRBJ2-1 were favored in newly diagnosed disease. Only the TCR beta chain was sequenced and analyzed. Because the primary lesion, thyroid tissue, could not be accessed, the study looked at peripheral blood alone. A larger number of public clonotypes was shared among persistent patients (around 2,700) than among newly diagnosed patients (approximately 1,000). The authors acknowledged the small sample size as a limitation that may reduce accuracy. Lower TCR Shannon entropy and fewer highly expanded clones were observed in persistent Graves' disease patients than in newly diagnosed patients, which suggested clonal expansion.

Taken from cysteine to phenylalanine, the CDR3 has 14 residues. CDR3 DNA only is kept here, 42 bases in frame from base 1. Germline trimming amounts to 7 bases on V and 5 bases on J, with 8 as the count of junction bases outside the gene matches. CDR1 SGHVS and CDR2 FNYEAQ are derived from the germline V gene. The sample holds many counts of this clonotype. The clone's antigen remains unknown. No much larger clonotype is one base removed from it; base qualities were not supplied. To prepare the library, multiplex PCR was applied. Data came from an Illumina HiSeq 4000. To build TCR beta libraries, CDR3 regions were amplified by Arm-PCR using iRepertoire HTBI primers. Before sequencing, the PCR products underwent gel purification. The authors' analysis ran thus. Gene usage analysis of CDR3 amino acid clonotypes relied on the roughly 67 TRBV and around 13 TRBJ segments identified across samples. COPE and FqMerger were used to merge the filtered high-quality paired reads into contigs. Contigs were aligned with BLAST to IMGT TRBV, TRBD and TRBJ reference genes, and CDR3 was defined per IMGT. Highly expanded clones were defined as clonotypes with a frequency above 0.1%. Shannon entropy was used to measure repertoire diversity, and the Gini coefficient was used to measure V-J evenness. A clonotype was considered public if more than one individual shared it. In TCRdb, the public reads were trimmed at Q25 with fastp and aligned with MiXCR, with productive beta chains retained. Entries that share a CDR3 protein sequence are merged under the most common genes and DNA. The V and J calls were determined by TCRdb, not by the authors. This sample lists 300,000 to 450,000 distinct CDR3 sequences; roughly a sixth were detected once. 20% to 25% of the sample is held by the ten biggest clonotypes.

In the paper's terms, the time point label means: newly diagnosed GD, antithyroid drugs for less than 3 months. For both TCR sequencing and RNA sequencing, RNA was extracted from PBMCs using TRIzol. The diagnosis of Graves' disease was made according to American Thyroid Association guidelines. Patients were recruited from an endocrinology department in Xi'an, China. From each patient, approximately 9 milliliters of peripheral blood was collected into an EDTA anticoagulant tube. Ficoll Paque Plus density gradient separation was used to isolate PBMCs, and no further T cell sorting was done. An Agilent 2100 Bioanalyzer and agarose gel were used to check RNA quality, while a NanoDrop 2000 measured RNA concentration.

The sample in question was peripheral blood mononuclear cells (PBMCs), obtained at new diagnosis, from a patient treated with antithyroid drugs. The rearranged chain carries TRBV7-6 and TRBJ2-1; the junction holds 7 bases that match TRBD2. This clonotype was obtained from a female donor with Graves disease. Here the CDR3 is given as CASKGLAADNEQFF. At the DNA level, the sequence is TGTGCCAGCAAAGGGCTAGCGGCGGACAATGAGCAGTTCTTC.